This T cell receptor (beta chain) was sequenced for a study of molecular identifiers for immune sequencing clone quantification. Whole-study context: RNA, taken in replicates from approximately 20,000 or 100,000 naive CD8 cells, was split five ways, with four sequenced.

For this clonotype: Its target is not known.

TCR libraries were built in bulk with a published protocol and specific TCR primers. In TCRdb, the PCR reads were re-called with MiXCR into one record per CDR3 protein. The table has hundreds of thousands of distinct CDR3 sequences, roughly 25% seen once; the top ten hold 0.7% to 0.95%. The junction had 5 bases not matched to a gene; V was cut back by 1 base and J by 4 bases. CDR3 size: 17 residues. Germline V CDR1 and CDR2: LGHDT, YNNKEL (reference sequence). General study findings and limits: Highly expanded clone sizes could be underestimated through barcode sharing by identical TCR molecules. Spiked Jurkat TCR RNA equal to one cell could reportedly be picked out among 800,000 to 1,000,000 naive cells.

The clonotype was recovered from a human donor in good health. Some libraries in this study had Jurkat cell RNA spiked in. V usage is TRBV3-1 and J usage is TRBJ2-5; 14 bases fit TRBD2. The sample comprised naive CD8+ T cells from blood, with Jurkat cell RNA spiked in. Indicated subset: FACS-sorted CD8+CD4-CCR7+CD45RA+ naive T cells. CDR3 nucleotides: TGTGCCAGCAGCCAAGGGACTAGCGGGGGGCCTCGAGAGACCCAGTACTTC. Residues: CASSQGTSGGPRETQYF.